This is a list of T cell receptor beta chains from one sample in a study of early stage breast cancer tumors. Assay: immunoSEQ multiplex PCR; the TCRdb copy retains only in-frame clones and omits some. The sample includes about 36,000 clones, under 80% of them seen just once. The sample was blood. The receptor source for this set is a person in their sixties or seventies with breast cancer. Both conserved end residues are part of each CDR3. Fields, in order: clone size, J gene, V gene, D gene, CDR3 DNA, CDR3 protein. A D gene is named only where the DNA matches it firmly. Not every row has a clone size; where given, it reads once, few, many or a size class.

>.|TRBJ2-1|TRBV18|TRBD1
TGTGCCAGCTCACCGATAAACTCATGGACAGGGAACCATGAGCAGTTCTTC
CASSPINSWTGNHEQFF
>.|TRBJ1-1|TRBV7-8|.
TGTGCCAGCAGCCCCCGGAAAGTGTATGAAGCTTTCTTT
CASSPRKVYEAFF
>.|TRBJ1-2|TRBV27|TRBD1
TGTGCCAGCAGTCCCGACAGGGCCTATCATGGCTACACCTTC
CASSPDRAYHGYTF
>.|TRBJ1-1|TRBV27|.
TGTGCCAGCAGTAAGGACAGACAGAACACTGAAGCTTTCTTT
CASSKDRQNTEAFF
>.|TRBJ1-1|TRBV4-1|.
TGCGCCAGCAGCCCCGGCGGGGGCCTGGCGGACACTGAAGCTTTCTTT
CASSPGGGLADTEAFF
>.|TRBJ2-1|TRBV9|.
TGTGCCAGCAGCCATTTGCCCTACAATGAGCAGTTCTTC
CASSHLPYNEQFF
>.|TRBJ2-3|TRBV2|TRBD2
TGTGCCAGTCGGGGGGGGTCGCCCACAGATACGCAGTATTTT
CASRGGSPTDTQYF
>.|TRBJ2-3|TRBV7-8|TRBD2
TGTGCCAGCAGCTTAGTCCAGCGGGAGGGCGGGTTGGGCACAGATACGCAGTATTTT
CASSLVQREGGLGTDTQYF
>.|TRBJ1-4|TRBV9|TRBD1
TGTGCCAGCAGCGTAAGTCCAGGGGGAACAACTAATGAAAAACTGTTTTTT
CASSVSPGGTTNEKLFF
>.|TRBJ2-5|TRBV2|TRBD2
TGTGCCAGCGGGGAGGGGCCGGTAGAGACCCAGTACTTC
CASGEGPVETQYF
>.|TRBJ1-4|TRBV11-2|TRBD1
TGTGCCAGCAGCTTAGGATCCGGGACAGCTAATGAAAAACTGTTTTTT
CASSLGSGTANEKLFF
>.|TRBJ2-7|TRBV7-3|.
TGTGCCAGCAGCTTCTCCTCCGGGAGCTCCTACGAGCAGTACTTC
CASSFSSGSSYEQYF
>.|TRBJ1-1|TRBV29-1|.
TGCAGCGTTGGGCGGCTTACGGGGAACACTGAAGCTTTCTTT
CSVGRLTGNTEAFF
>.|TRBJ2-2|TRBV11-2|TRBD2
TGTGCCAGCAGCTTTAGCGGGAGAGGGAACACCGGGGAGCTGTTTTTT
CASSFSGRGNTGELFF
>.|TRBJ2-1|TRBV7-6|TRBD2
TGTGCCAGCAGCTCCCTAGCGGGGGGGCCCGGTGAGCAGTTCTTC
CASSSLAGGPGEQFF
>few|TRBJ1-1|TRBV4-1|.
TGCGCCAGCAGCCAAGGCAGCACCAGGGGGAACACTGAAGCTTTCTTT
CASSQGSTRGNTEAFF
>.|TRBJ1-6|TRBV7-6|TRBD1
TGTGCCAGCAGCTTAGACACAGGGGGCAATTCACCCCTCCACTTT
CASSLDTGGNSPLHF
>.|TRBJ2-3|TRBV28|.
TGTGCCAGCAGTTTTGGCGGTTCTAGCACAGATACGCAGTATTTT
CASSFGGSSTDTQYF
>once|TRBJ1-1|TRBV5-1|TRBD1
TGCGCCAGCAGCCGGACAGGGGGCCGGACTGAAGCTTTCTTT
CASSRTGGRTEAFF
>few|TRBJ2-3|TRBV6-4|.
TGTGCCAGCAGTGACTCAGGGGTCACAGATACGCAGTATTTT
CASSDSGVTDTQYF
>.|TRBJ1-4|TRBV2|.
TGTGCCAGCAGTAGAGCGGGGAATAATGAAAAACTGTTTTTT
CASSRAGNNEKLFF
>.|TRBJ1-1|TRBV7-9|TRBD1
TGTGCCAGCAGCCTGCTCGGGACAGGGAATCTTTTGGAAGCTTTCTTT
CASSLLGTGNLLEAFF
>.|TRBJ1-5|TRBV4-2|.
TGTGCCAGCAGCCCTACAAGAAGCAATCAGCCCCAGCATTTT
CASSPTRSNQPQHF
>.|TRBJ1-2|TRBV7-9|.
TGTGCCAGCAGCTTAGGGGGCTTGTACGATGGCTACACCTTC
CASSLGGLYDGYTF
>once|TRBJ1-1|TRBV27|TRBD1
TGTGCCAGCAGGGCCACAGGGGACACTGAAGCTTTCTTT
CASRATGDTEAFF
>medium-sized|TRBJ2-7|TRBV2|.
TGTGCCAGCTGTGATGTCGGGAGCGCCTACGAGCAGTACTTC
CASCDVGSAYEQYF
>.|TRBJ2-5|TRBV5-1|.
TGCGCCAGCAGCTTGTGGGGAGGCCAAGAGACCCAGTACTTC
CASSLWGGQETQYF
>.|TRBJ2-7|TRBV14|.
TGTGCCAGCAGCCGCCAGCAGTACGAGCAGTACTTC
CASSRQQYEQYF
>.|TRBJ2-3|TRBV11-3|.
TGTGCCAGCAGTCAAGACGGGTCCGCAGATACGCAGTATTTT
CASSQDGSADTQYF
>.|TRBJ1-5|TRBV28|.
TGTGCCAGCACCGTTGGGCGGGTGAGCAATCAGCCCCAGCATTTT
CASTVGRVSNQPQHF
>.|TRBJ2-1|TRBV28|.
TGTGCCAGCAGTTTCGACTCCTACAATGAGCAGTTCTTC
CASSFDSYNEQFF
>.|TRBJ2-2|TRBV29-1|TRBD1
TGCAGCGTTGCAGGGGGCAGCGGGGAGCTGTTTTTT
CSVAGGSGELFF
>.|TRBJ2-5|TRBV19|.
TGTGCCAGTAGTTCGACAGTCCAAGAGACCCAGTACTTC
CASSSTVQETQYF
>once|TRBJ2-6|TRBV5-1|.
TGCGCCAGCAGCTTGGGTGACTCTGGGGCCAACGTCCTGACTTTC
CASSLGDSGANVLTF
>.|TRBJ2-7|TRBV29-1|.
TGCAGCGTCCGACGGCAGGGGTCCCACGAGCAGTACTTC
CSVRRQGSHEQYF
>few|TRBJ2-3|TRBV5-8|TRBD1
TGTGCCAGCAGCTTGGGTAGACAGGGCCTTTACGATACGCAGTATTTT
CASSLGRQGLYDTQYF
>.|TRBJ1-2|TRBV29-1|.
TGCAGCGTTGCGGTAGGAGGGTGGGATGTAGGCTACACCTTC
CSVAVGGWDVGYTF
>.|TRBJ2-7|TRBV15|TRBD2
TGTGCCACCAGCAGGCGCGGGGGGGCTCAAACCTACGAGCAGTACTTC
CATSRRGGAQTYEQYF
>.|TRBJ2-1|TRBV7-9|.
TGTGCCAGCAGCTTAGTGTTAGTCCGCAATGAGCAGTTCTTC
CASSLVLVRNEQFF
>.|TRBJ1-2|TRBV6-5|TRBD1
TGTGCCAGCAGTTACGACAGGGCCCCCTATGGCTACACCTTC
CASSYDRAPYGYTF
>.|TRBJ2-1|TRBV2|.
TGTGCCAGCATCACACTGGGGGCAGATAATGAGCAGTTCTTC
CASITLGADNEQFF
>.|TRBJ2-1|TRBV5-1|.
TGCGCCAGCAGCTTGGGGGGGGTCGGGATCTACAATGAGCAGTTCTTC
CASSLGGVGIYNEQFF
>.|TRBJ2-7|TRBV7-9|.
TGTGCCAGCAGCCGTAAACAGGTCTCCTACGAGCAGTACTTC
CASSRKQVSYEQYF
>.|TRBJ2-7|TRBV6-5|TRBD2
TGTGCCAGCAGCCTTAGCGGGGCCGATACCTACGAGCAGTACTTC
CASSLSGADTYEQYF
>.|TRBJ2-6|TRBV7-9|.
TGTGCCAGCAGCTTCGGGATCCCTGGGGCCAACGTCCTGACTTTC
CASSFGIPGANVLTF
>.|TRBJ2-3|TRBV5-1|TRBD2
TGCGCCAGCAGCGCCGGGACTAGCGGGGGGGCCGCGACAGATACGCAGTATTTT
CASSAGTSGGAATDTQYF
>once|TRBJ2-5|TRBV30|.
TGTGCCTGGAGTGTAAGCGTGGGGAAGACCCAGTACTTC
CAWSVSVGKTQYF
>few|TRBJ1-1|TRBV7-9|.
TGTGCCAGCAGCTTAGATAGGGTGTCTTTCTTT
CASSLDRVSFF
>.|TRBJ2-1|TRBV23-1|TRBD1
TGCGCCAGCAGTCGCCTGCGTCAGGGGGCTGCCGCGGTTTCCTACAATGAGCAGTTCTTC
CASSRLRQGAAAVSYNEQFF
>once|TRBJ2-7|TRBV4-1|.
TGCGCCAGCAGCCAAGATGCGGGCACCTACGAGCAGTACTTC
CASSQDAGTYEQYF
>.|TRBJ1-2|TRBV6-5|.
TGTGCCAGCAGGGATGTCCTGGACGGCAACTATGGCTACACCTTC
CASRDVLDGNYGYTF
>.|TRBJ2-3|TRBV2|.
TGTGCCAGCCGGGCCTGGGTGGAAGATACGCAGTATTTT
CASRAWVEDTQYF
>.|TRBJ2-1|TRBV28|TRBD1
TGTGCCAGCAGTTCAGGGGGTACTTACAATGAGCAGTTCTTC
CASSSGGTYNEQFF
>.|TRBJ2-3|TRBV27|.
TGTGCCAGCAGCCGACTCAGGGTAGGGGCAGATACGCAGTATTTT
CASSRLRVGADTQYF